Detailed here is one T cell receptor beta chain. Trimming removed 5 bases at V and 8 bases at J, with 19 bases between. The CDR3 is 15 amino acids. These data are taken from a study of response to subunit inactivated influenza vaccine. TCRdb independently ran MiXCR on the RT-PCR reads; one entry per CDR3 protein. The repertoire holds about 520,000 distinct CDR3 sequences, 6% to 9% seen once, with under 15% in the top ten. This rearrangement joins TRBV12-3 or TRBV12-4 to TRBJ2-1; the D gene is possibly TRBD2 (5 bases). The material was PBMCs from blood, obtained less than 25 months after vaccination. The TCR sequence derives from a man aged 50 to 75 who received an inactivated influenza vaccine. The CDR3 here is CASSPSTLAKDEQFF. DNA for the CDR3: TGTGCCAGCAGTCCCTCCACCCTAGCTAAGGATGAGCAGTTCTTC.